The TCR beta chain under discussion was sequenced for a study of blood T cell repertoires in COVID-19. Background on the study: PBMCs, B-cell-depleted T cells, or T cells were the source of the cDNA or gDNA that made up the material.

As processed by the authors: The authors estimated nucleated cell counts from reference gene primer amplification. Sequenced by immunoSEQ multiplex PCR; TCRdb stores in-frame clones only, minus some. V and J calls and clone size follow that table, whereas D and trimming were derived from the DNA. The table includes about 230,000 clones, 65% to 90% detected once. The sequence came from a man between 45 and 60 years old with COVID-19, enrolled during active disease. Sequencing input: peripheral blood.

CDR3 in amino acids: CASSHLTGEQFF. CDR3 nucleotides: TGTGCCAGCAGCCACCTCACGGGTGAGCAGTTCTTC. The rearrangement links TRBV3-1 (or the pseudogene TRBV3-2) to TRBJ2-1; D ambiguous. Trimming left V 3 bases short and J 9 bases short, with 9 bases between. The CDR3 is 12 residues long. The germline CDR1 and CDR2 sequences are LGHDT and YNNKEL (reference sequence).